The clone carrying this TCR beta chain was seen a single time. In the source study's methods: How many nucleated cells were present was estimated from reference gene primer amplification. TCRdb keeps only in-frame clones here, not all; method: immunoSEQ multiplex PCR. D and trimming were read from the DNA, whereas the V and J calls and clone size are those reported in that table. The table records approximately 190,000 clones, 82% of them present only once. These data belong to a study of blood T cell repertoires in COVID-19. For the study at large: From the United States, Italy and Spain came samples of acute and convalescent COVID-19. T cells, B-cell-depleted T cells, or PBMCs provided the cDNA or gDNA that served as material.

Seattle participants joined during active infection and were tracked over time. Sequences were obtained from peripheral blood. The TCR was taken from an older woman with COVID-19, enrolled during active disease.

The CDR3, as DNA: TGTGCCAGCAGCAAAGCGATCTGGAGACAGGGGGCACGAGGGTATGGCTACACCTTC. Encoded protein: CASSKAIWRQGARGYGYTF. The chain joins TRBV21-1 to TRBJ1-2; TRBD1 is the table's D call and was not checked against the DNA. TRBV21-1 is a documented pseudogene. The length of the CDR3 is 19 residues.